The text below deals with one T cell receptor beta chain. The sample is drawn from a study of blood T cell repertoires in COVID-19. Study-level information: Material from acute and convalescent COVID-19 was sourced from the United States, Italy and Spain. Sources were T cells, B-cell-depleted T cells, or PBMCs; the material itself was cDNA or gDNA.

Sequencing used immunoSEQ multiplex PCR; TCRdb keeps in-frame clones, though not all of them. This table holds roughly 18,000 clones, 82% found once. The TCR was taken from a human donor in a cohort sampled during active COVID-19. Material for sequencing was peripheral blood.

This chain's CDR3 is CASSPITTSAEAFF. CDR3 nucleotides: TGTGCCAGCAGCCCAATAACGACTTCTGCTGAAGCTTTCTTT. The chain couples TRBV3-1 (or the pseudogene TRBV3-2) to TRBJ1-1, with D unclear. CDR3 length: 14 amino acids. V lost 4 bases to trimming and J lost 6 bases, with 15 bases between them. The V gene's germline CDR1 is LGHDT and CDR2 YNNKEL (reference sequence).